This entry is about one T cell receptor (beta chain). This CDR3 is 13 amino acids long. Trimming cost V 5 bases and J 7 bases; bases outside gene matches: 7. Looked up from germline, CDR1 is MNHNS and CDR2 is SASEGT. The study sampled blood at baseline, cycle 4 day 1, and cycle 7 day 1. This sample stems from a study of OX40 agonist ivuxolimab in advanced cancers. For the study at large: Ivuxolimab, which is an agonistic anti-OX40 (CD134) antibody, was administered to the patients. Ivuxolimab doses were 0.01, 0.1, 0.3, 1.5, 3 or 10 mg/kg every 2 weeks.

TCRdb keeps only in-frame clones here, not all; method: immunoSEQ multiplex PCR. The table includes tens of thousands of clones, roughly 80% detected once. This receptor was taken from an adult with an advanced solid tumor such as melanoma, head and neck, liver or kidney cancer. The V and J genes are TRBV6-1 and TRBJ1-2, with 7 bases lining up with TRBD1. The sample here was CD4+ or CD8+ T cells sorted from blood, taken in a trial of the OX40 agonist ivuxolimab. CDR3 in DNA: TGTGCCAGCAGTTATGGAACAGGGGTTGGCTACACCTTC. Amino acid sequence: CASSYGTGVGYTF.